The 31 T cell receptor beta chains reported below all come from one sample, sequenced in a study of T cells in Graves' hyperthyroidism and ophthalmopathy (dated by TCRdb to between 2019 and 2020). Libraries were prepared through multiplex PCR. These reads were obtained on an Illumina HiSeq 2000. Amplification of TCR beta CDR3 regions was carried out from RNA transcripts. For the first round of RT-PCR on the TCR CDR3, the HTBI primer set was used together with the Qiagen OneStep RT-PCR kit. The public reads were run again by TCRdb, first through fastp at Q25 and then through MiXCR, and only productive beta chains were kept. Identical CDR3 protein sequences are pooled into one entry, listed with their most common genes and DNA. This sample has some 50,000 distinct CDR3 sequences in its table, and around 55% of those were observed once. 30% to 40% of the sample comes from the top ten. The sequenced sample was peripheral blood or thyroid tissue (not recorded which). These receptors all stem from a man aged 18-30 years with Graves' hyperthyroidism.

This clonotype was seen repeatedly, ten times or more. CDR3 nucleotides: TGTGCCAGCAGTGAAGTCGGCGGGAACACCGGGGAGCTGTTTTTT. Translation: CASSEVGGNTGELFF. The V gene is TRBV2, the J gene TRBJ2-2; no clear D gene. Germline V lookup: CDR1 SNHLY, CDR2 FYNNEI. The CDR3 contains 15 residues. V lost 1 base and J 1 base, leaving 7 bases between the germline ends.

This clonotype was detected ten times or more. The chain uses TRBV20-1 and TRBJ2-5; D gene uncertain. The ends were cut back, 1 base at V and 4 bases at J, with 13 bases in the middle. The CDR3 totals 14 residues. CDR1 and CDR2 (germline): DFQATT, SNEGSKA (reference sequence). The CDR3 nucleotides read TGCAGTGCTAGAGGGCCGGGTTTGGGAGAGACCCAGTACTTC. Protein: CSARGPGLGETQYF.

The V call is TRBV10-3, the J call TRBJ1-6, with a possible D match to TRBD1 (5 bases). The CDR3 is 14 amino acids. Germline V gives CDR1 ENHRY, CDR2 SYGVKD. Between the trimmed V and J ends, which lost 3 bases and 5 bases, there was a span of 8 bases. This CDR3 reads CAISDRTNNSPLHF. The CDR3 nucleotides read TGTGCCATCAGTGATCGGACAAATAATTCACCCCTCCACTTT.

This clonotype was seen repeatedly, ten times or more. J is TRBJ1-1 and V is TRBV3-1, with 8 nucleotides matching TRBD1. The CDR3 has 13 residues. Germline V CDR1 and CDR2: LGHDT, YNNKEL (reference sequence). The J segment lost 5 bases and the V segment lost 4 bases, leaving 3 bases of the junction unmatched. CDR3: CASSPTGETEAFF. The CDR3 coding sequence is TGTGCCAGCAGCCCGACAGGGGAAACTGAAGCTTTCTTT. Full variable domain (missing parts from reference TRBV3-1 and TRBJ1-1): DTAVSQTPKYLVTQMGNDKSIKCEQNLGHDTMYWYKQDSKKFLKIMFSYNNKELIINETVPNRFSPKSPDKAHLNLHINSLELGDSAVYFCASSPTGETEAFFGQGTRLTVV.

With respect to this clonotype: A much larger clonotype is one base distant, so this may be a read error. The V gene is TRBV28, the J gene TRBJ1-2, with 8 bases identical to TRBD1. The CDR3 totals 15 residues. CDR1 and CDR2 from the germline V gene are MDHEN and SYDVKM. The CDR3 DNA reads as TGTGCCTGCAGTTTATACGCAGGGGGCGACTATGGCTACACCTTC. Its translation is CACSLYAGGDYGYTF.

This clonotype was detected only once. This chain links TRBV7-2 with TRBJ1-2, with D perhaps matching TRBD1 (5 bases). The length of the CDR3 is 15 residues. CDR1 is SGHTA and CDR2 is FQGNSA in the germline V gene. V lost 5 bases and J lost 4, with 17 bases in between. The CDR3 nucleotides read TGTGCCAGCAGCGAAGCGGCAGGGAGAAGCTATGGCTACACCTTC. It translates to CASSEAAGRSYGYTF.

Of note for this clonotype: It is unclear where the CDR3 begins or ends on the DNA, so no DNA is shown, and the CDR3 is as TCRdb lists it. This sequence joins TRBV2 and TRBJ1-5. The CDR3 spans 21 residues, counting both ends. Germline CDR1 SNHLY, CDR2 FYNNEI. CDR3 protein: CASSEGIRLEKLFFGSGTQHF.

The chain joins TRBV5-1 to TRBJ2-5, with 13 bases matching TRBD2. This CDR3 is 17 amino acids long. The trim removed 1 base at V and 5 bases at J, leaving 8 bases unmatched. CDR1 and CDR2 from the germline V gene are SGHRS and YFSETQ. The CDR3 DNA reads TGCGCCAGCAGCTTGACTACTAGCGGGAGGGCTTCGGAGACCCAGTACTTC. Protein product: CASSLTTSGRASETQYF.

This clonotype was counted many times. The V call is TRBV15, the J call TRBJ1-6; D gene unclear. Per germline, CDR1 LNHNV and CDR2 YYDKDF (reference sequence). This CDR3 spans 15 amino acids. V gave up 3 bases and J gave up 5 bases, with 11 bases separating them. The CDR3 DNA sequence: TGTGCCACCAGCAGTCATTATTCAGATAATTCACCCCTCCACTTT. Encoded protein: CATSSHYSDNSPLHF.

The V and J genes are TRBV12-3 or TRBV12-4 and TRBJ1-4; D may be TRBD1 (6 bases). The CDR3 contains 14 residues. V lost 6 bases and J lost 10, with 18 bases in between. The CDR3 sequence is CASSFRQARGKLFF. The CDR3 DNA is TGTGCCAGCAGCTTCCGACAGGCTCGGGGAAAACTGTTTTTT.

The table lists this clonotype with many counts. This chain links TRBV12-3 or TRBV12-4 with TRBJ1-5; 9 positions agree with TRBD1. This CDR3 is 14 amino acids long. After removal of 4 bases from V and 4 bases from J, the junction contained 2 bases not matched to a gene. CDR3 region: CASSSGQGNQPQHF. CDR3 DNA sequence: TGTGCCAGCAGTTCAGGACAGGGGAATCAGCCCCAGCATTTT.

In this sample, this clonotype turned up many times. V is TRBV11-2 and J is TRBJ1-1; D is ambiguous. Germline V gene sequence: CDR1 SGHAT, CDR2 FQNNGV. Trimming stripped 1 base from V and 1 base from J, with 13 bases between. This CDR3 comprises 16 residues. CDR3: CASSLGTEISNTEAFF. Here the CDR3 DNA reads TGTGCCAGCAGCTTAGGGACCGAGATCTCGAACACTGAAGCTTTCTTT.

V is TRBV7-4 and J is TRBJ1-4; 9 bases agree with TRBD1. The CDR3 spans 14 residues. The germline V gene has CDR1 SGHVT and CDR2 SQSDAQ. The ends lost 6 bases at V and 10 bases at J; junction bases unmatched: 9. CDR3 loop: CASRPGTGWGKLFF. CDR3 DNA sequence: TGTGCCAGCAGACCCGGGACAGGGTGGGGAAAACTGTTTTTT.

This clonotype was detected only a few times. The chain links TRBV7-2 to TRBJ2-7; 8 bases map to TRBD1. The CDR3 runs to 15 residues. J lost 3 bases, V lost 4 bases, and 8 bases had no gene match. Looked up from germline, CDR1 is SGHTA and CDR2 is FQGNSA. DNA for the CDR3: TGTGCCAGCAGCTCCTACGGGACAGGAAACTACGAGCAGTACTTC. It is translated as CASSSYGTGNYEQYF.

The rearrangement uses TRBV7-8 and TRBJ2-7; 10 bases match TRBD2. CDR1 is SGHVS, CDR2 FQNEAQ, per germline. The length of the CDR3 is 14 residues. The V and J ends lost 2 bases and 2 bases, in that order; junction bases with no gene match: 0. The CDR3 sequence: CASSLSGGAYEQYF. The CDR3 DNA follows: TGTGCCAGCAGCTTAAGCGGGGGGGCCTACGAGCAGTACTTC. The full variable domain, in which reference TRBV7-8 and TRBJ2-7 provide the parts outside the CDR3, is GAGVSQSPRYKVAKRGQDVALRCDPISGHVSLFWYQQALGQGPEFLTYFQNEAQLDKSGLPSDRFFAERPEGSVSTLKIQRTQQEDSAVYLCASSLSGGAYEQYFGPGTRLTVT.

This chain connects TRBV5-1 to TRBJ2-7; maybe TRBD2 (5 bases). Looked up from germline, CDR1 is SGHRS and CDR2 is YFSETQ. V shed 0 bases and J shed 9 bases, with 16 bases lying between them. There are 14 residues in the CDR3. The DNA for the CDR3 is TGCGCCAGCAGCTTGGAGAACAGCGAGGGCTCGCAGTACTTC. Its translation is CASSLENSEGSQYF.

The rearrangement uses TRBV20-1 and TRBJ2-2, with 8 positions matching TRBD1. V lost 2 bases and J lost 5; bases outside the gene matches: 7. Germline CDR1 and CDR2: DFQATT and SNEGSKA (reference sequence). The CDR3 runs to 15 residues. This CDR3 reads CSARRAGGGTGELFF. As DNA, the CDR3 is TGCAGTGCTAGAAGGGCAGGGGGCGGTACCGGGGAGCTGTTTTTT.

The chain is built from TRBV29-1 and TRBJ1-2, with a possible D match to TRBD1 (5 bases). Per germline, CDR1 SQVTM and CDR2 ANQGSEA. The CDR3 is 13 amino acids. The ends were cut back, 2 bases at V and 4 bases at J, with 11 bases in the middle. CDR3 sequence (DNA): TGCAGCGTTGAACTAACGGGACTCTATGGCTACACCTTC. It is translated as CSVELTGLYGYTF. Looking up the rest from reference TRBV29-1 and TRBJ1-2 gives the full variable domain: SAVISQKPSRDICQRGTSLTIQCQVDSQVTMMFWYRQQPGQSLTLIATANQGSEATYESGFVIDKFPISRPNLTFSTLTVSNMSPEDSSIYLCSVELTGLYGYTFGSGTRLTVV.

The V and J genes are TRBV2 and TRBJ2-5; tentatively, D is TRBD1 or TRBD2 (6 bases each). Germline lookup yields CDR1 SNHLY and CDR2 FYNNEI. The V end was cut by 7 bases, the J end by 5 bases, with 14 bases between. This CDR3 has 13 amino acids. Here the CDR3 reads CASNLRRGETQYF. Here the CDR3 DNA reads TGTGCCAGCAACCTCCGGAGGGGGGAGACCCAGTACTTC.

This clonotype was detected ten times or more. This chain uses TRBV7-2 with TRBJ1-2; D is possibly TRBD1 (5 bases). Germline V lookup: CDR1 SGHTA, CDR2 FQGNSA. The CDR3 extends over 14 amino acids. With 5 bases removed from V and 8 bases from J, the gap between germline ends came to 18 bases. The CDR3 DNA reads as TGTGCCAGCAGCCCCCCGGGTGGGGACCTGGGCTACACCTTC. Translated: CASSPPGGDLGYTF.

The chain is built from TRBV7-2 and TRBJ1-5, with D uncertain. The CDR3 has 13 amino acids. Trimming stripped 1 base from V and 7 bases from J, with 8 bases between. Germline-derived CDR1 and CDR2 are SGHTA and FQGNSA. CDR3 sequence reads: CASSLDRAQPQHF. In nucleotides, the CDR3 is TGTGCCAGCAGCTTAGATCGGGCACAGCCCCAGCATTTT.

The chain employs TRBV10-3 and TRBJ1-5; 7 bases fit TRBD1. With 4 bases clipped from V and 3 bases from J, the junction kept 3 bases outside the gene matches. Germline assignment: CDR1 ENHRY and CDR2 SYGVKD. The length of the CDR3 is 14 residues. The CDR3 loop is CAISGTGNNQPQHF. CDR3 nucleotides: TGTGCCATCAGTGGGACAGGCAACAATCAGCCCCAGCATTTT.

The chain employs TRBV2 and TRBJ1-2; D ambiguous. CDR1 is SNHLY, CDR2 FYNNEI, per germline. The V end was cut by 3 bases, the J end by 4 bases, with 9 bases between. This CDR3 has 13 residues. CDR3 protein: CASSDLQSYGYTF. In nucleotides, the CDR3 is TGTGCCAGCAGTGACCTCCAGAGCTATGGCTACACCTTC.

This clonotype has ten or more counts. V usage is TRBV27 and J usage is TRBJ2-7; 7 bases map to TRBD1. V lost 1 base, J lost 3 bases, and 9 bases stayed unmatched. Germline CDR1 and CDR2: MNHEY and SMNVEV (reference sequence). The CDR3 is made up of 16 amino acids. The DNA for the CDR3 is TGTGCCAGCAGTTTATTAAGGGCAGGGGGTAGCTACGAGCAGTACTTC. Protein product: CASSLLRAGGSYEQYF.

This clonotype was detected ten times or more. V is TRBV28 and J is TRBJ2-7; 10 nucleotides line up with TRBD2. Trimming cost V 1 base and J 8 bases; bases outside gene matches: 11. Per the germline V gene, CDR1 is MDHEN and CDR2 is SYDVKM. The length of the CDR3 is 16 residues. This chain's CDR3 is CASSLSWLAGVRQQYF. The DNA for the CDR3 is TGTGCCAGCAGTTTATCTTGGCTAGCGGGAGTCAGGCAGCAGTACTTC.

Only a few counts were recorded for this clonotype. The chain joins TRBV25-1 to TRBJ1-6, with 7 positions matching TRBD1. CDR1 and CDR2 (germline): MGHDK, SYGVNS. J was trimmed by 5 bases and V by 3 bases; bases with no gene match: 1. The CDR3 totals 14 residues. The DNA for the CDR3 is TGTGCCAGCAGTGAGGGGACAGATAATTCACCCCTCCACTTT. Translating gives CASSEGTDNSPLHF.

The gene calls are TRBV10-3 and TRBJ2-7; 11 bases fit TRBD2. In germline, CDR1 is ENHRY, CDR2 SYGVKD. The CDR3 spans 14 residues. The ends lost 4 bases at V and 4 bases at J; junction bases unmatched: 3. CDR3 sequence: CAISGTSGPYEQYF. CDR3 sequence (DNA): TGTGCCATCAGTGGGACTAGCGGGCCTTACGAGCAGTACTTC.

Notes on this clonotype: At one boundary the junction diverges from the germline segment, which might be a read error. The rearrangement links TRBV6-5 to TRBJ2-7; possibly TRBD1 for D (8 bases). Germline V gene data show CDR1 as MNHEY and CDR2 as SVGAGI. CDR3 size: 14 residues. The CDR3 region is CAGRDTGGDYEQYF. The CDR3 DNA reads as TGTGCCGGCAGGGATACAGGGGGGGACTACGAGCAGTACTTC.

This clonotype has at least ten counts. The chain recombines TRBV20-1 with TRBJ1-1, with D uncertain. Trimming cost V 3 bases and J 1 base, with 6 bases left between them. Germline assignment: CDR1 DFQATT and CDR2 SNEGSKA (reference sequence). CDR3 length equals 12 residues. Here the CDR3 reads CSASSPNTEAFF. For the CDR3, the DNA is TGCAGTGCTAGTTCCCCGAACACTGAAGCTTTCTTT.

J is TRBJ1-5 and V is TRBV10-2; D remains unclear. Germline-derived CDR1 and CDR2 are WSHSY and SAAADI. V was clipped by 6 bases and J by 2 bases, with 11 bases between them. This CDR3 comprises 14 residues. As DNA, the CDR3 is TGCGCCAGCAGGGAGGGTGCCGGCAATCAGCCCCAGCATTTT. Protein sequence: CASREGAGNQPQHF.

CDR3 DNA sequence: TGTGCCAGCAGCCGGAGGGGGGATAATGAAAAACTGTTTTTT. Translating it yields CASSRRGDNEKLFF. J is TRBJ1-4 and V is TRBV7-2, with D tentatively TRBD1 (6 bases). V was trimmed by 5 bases and J by 4 bases, leaving 11 bases between them. CDR3 length: 14 residues. Germline CDR1 SGHTA, CDR2 FQGNSA.